A selection of T cell receptor beta chains follows, all from one sample in a study of vaccination effects on CD4 cells after COVID-19. Sequenced by immunoSEQ multiplex PCR; TCRdb stores in-frame clones only, minus some. The sample lists 70,000 to 75,000 clones, around three quarters occurring once. Their antigens remain unidentified. Here the sequenced sample was CD4+ T cells from PBMCs cultured with HCoV-OC43 spike peptides, taken before COVID-19 vaccination. All receptors come from a human donor who received a COVID-19 vaccine. The CDR3 runs from the conserved cysteine through the conserved F or W. Fields, in order: V gene, clone size, J gene, CDR3 protein. Expanded clones are given a class, and other clones once, few, many or no size at all.

v_call: TRBV7-2; clone_size: .; j_call: TRBJ2-5; cdr3_aa: CASSPQRGGGETQYF
v_call: TRBV14; clone_size: .; j_call: TRBJ1-2; cdr3_aa: CASSPQASERNGYTF
v_call: TRBV6-5; clone_size: .; j_call: TRBJ1-1; cdr3_aa: CASSYSTGRHTEAFF
v_call: TRBV30; clone_size: .; j_call: TRBJ2-1; cdr3_aa: CAWGGSGLAGVSSYNEQFF
v_call: TRBV7-3; clone_size: .; j_call: TRBJ2-6; cdr3_aa: CASSPGAGGSGANVLTF
v_call: TRBV30; clone_size: .; j_call: TRBJ1-3; cdr3_aa: CAWSGENSSGNTIYF
v_call: TRBV6-5; clone_size: .; j_call: TRBJ2-3; cdr3_aa: CASSSLPAGAGDTQYF
v_call: TRBV11-2; clone_size: .; j_call: TRBJ1-2; cdr3_aa: CASSLDRGQGNYGYTF
v_call: TRBV6-4; clone_size: .; j_call: TRBJ1-1; cdr3_aa: CASSDEPGQTKAFF
v_call: TRBV3-1/TRBV3-2; clone_size: .; j_call: TRBJ1-5; cdr3_aa: CASSQDKGWPGRNQPQHF
v_call: TRBV7-2; clone_size: .; j_call: TRBJ2-3; cdr3_aa: CASSLVTGGSDTQYF
v_call: TRBV6-5; clone_size: once; j_call: TRBJ1-2; cdr3_aa: CASSKTSGTVHGYTF
v_call: TRBV28; clone_size: few; j_call: TRBJ1-2; cdr3_aa: CASSLGQGNYGYTF
v_call: TRBV6-5; clone_size: .; j_call: TRBJ2-2; cdr3_aa: CASSIEQGPTGELFF
v_call: TRBV19; clone_size: .; j_call: TRBJ2-3; cdr3_aa: CASSARFYDTQYF
v_call: TRBV9; clone_size: .; j_call: TRBJ1-5; cdr3_aa: CASSVDPGGNQPQHF
v_call: TRBV24-1; clone_size: .; j_call: TRBJ2-5; cdr3_aa: CATSDPQRGGAETQYF
v_call: TRBV14; clone_size: .; j_call: TRBJ1-6; cdr3_aa: CASSQDRSRGRSPLHF
v_call: TRBV19; clone_size: .; j_call: TRBJ1-2; cdr3_aa: CASSPGPYGYTF
v_call: TRBV7-2; clone_size: few; j_call: TRBJ2-2; cdr3_aa: CASRYRSGSDTGELFF
v_call: TRBV5-1; clone_size: .; j_call: TRBJ1-4; cdr3_aa: CASSLGGLKEKLFF
v_call: TRBV18; clone_size: few; j_call: TRBJ2-1; cdr3_aa: CASSPQAEPNNEQFF
v_call: TRBV18; clone_size: .; j_call: TRBJ2-5; cdr3_aa: CASSPRTSTPETQYF
v_call: TRBV2; clone_size: .; j_call: TRBJ1-5; cdr3_aa: CASSRGESNQPQHF
v_call: TRBV15; clone_size: .; j_call: TRBJ2-1; cdr3_aa: CATSTRQQGEQFF
v_call: TRBV7-6; clone_size: .; j_call: TRBJ1-4; cdr3_aa: CASSTGQSTNEKLFF
v_call: TRBV12-3/TRBV12-4; clone_size: .; j_call: TRBJ1-2; cdr3_aa: CASSTEYYGYTF
v_call: TRBV24-1; clone_size: few; j_call: TRBJ2-2; cdr3_aa: CATSDGPRKANTGELFF
v_call: TRBV13; clone_size: .; j_call: TRBJ2-3; cdr3_aa: CASSLGDFSTDTQYF
v_call: TRBV6-1; clone_size: few; j_call: TRBJ1-2; cdr3_aa: CASSEADTVSMGSYGYTF
v_call: TRBV18; clone_size: .; j_call: TRBJ1-2; cdr3_aa: CASSRDSYGYTF
v_call: TRBV21-1; clone_size: .; j_call: TRBJ2-4; cdr3_aa: CASSSRLGTSGGAKNIQYF
v_call: TRBV19; clone_size: .; j_call: TRBJ1-3; cdr3_aa: CASSILNGANTIYF